Presented here are 19 T cell receptor beta chains from one specimen sequenced in a study of blood T cell repertoires in COVID-19. Assay: immunoSEQ multiplex PCR; the TCRdb copy retains only in-frame clones and omits some. The repertoire holds 150,000 to 200,000 clones, with approximately 75% as singletons. The sequenced sample was peripheral blood. The receptor source for this set is a human donor in a cohort sampled during active COVID-19.

The genes are TRBV7-9 and TRBJ2-7; 7 bases match TRBD1. CDR3 size: 12 residues. Germline V gene data show CDR1 as SEHNR and CDR2 as FQNEAQ (reference sequence). CDR3 loop: CAGSTGIYEQYF. CDR3 DNA sequence: TGTGCGGGGTCGACAGGGATTTACGAGCAGTACTTC.

J is TRBJ1-1 and V is TRBV6-5; 8 nucleotides line up with TRBD1. This CDR3 comprises 13 residues. Germline trimming cut 5 bases from V and 6 bases from J; bases unmatched to any gene: 5. Germline lookup yields CDR1 MNHEY and CDR2 SVGAGI. The CDR3 DNA sequence: TGTGCCAGCAGTATTGGACAGGGTTCTGAAGCTTTCTTT. Protein sequence: CASSIGQGSEAFF.

The gene calls are TRBV7-2 and TRBJ2-3, with 14 positions matching TRBD2. The germline V gene encodes CDR1 SGHTA and CDR2 FQGNSA. Losses at the gene ends were 4 bases for V and 5 bases for J; bases not matched to a gene: 11. The CDR3 consists of 18 residues. The CDR3 bases are TGTGCCAGCAGCTCCCCGACTAGCGGGGGGGCTTGGGGAGATACGCAGTATTTT. As protein: CASSSPTSGGAWGDTQYF.

The chain links TRBV27 to TRBJ2-3; TRBD2 matches at 9 bases. The CDR3 covers 16 residues. CDR1 is MNHEY and CDR2 is SMNVEV in the germline V gene (reference sequence). Trimming at V came to 6 bases and at J to 1 base, leaving 8 bases not matched to a gene. CDR3 nucleotide sequence: TGTGCCAGCAGCCTATTAGCGGGGGTTGGCACAGATACGCAGTATTTT. Its translation is CASSLLAGVGTDTQYF.

The chain uses TRBV11-2 and TRBJ2-5; 9 bases align to TRBD1. This CDR3 region has 15 residues. The V and J ends lost 6 bases and 4 bases, in that order; junction bases with no gene match: 9. Germline V CDR1 and CDR2: SGHAT, FQNNGV. Here the CDR3 reads CASRVAGQGLETQYF. The DNA for the CDR3 is TGTGCCAGCAGAGTTGCGGGACAGGGATTAGAGACCCAGTACTTC.

This rearrangement joins TRBV18 to TRBJ2-7; TRBD1 matches at 7 bases. The germline gives CDR1 KGHSH, CDR2 LQKENI. The V gene end was trimmed by 0 bases and the J gene end by 4 bases; junction bases not matched to a gene: 12. This CDR3 comprises 17 residues. The CDR3 coding sequence is TGTGCCAGCTCACCACCAATGGGAATAGACAGGGCGTACGAGCAGTACTTC. Its protein is CASSPPMGIDRAYEQYF.

The chain couples TRBV21-1 to TRBJ2-3; TRBD1 is the table's D call and was not checked against the DNA. TRBV21-1 is a pseudogene locus. The CDR3 covers 20 residues. CDR3 amino acids: CASSYRDRGLWGKCTDTQYF. CDR3 nucleotides: TGTGCCAGCAGCTACCGGGACAGGGGGCTGTGGGGGAAATGCACAGATACGCAGTATTTT.

There are a few counts of this clone. This chain joins TRBV7-2 and TRBJ2-7; tentatively, D is TRBD2 (6 bases). With 1 base removed from V and 4 bases from J, the gap between germline ends came to 11 bases. The CDR3 totals 14 residues. Germline loops: CDR1 SGHTA, CDR2 FQGNSA. The CDR3 spells CASSLGASEYEQYF. The CDR3 region has the DNA TGTGCCAGCAGCTTAGGGGCTAGCGAGTACGAGCAGTACTTC.

This clone was observed a single time. The chain combines TRBV28 with TRBJ1-1; TRBD1 is a possible D gene (6 bases). Germline V lookup: CDR1 MDHEN, CDR2 SYDVKM. There are 14 residues in the CDR3. Trimming shortened V by 6 bases and J by 1 base, and 12 bases separated the two germline ends. CDR3 sequence: CASRPVRGNTEAFF. The CDR3 region has the DNA TGTGCCAGCAGACCGGTCAGGGGGAACACTGAAGCTTTCTTT.

V gene TRBV5-1 combines with J gene TRBJ1-3; no firm D call. Germline V lookup: CDR1 SGHRS, CDR2 YFSETQ. Trimming removed 0 bases at V and 0 bases at J, with 4 bases between. The CDR3 is made up of 14 amino acids. CDR3 nucleotide sequence: TGCGCCAGCAGCTTGGAACTCTCTGGAAACACCATATATTTT. Translation gives CASSLELSGNTIYF.

The V gene is TRBV7-9, the J gene TRBJ1-1, with TRBD1 matching over 11 bases. V lost 5 bases and J lost 4; bases outside the gene matches: 9. Germline values: CDR1 SEHNR, CDR2 FQNEAQ (reference sequence). This CDR3 region has 16 residues. CDR3 region: CASSPPLGTGGTEAFF. For the CDR3, the DNA is TGTGCCAGCAGCCCACCCCTCGGGACAGGGGGCACTGAAGCTTTCTTT.

The chain carries TRBV29-1 and TRBJ2-5; D perhaps matches TRBD1 (7 bases). This CDR3 comprises 13 residues. The V end lost 8 bases, the J end lost 4 bases, and 17 bases lay between the germline ends. Germline V lookup: CDR1 SQVTM, CDR2 ANQGSEA. CDR3 nucleotides: TGCAGCACCAGACAGGGCGGGACAGAGACCCAGTACTTC. This sequence encodes CSTRQGGTETQYF.

V gene TRBV18 combines with J gene TRBJ2-7, with D possibly matching TRBD2 (6 bases). CDR1 is KGHSH, CDR2 LQKENI, per germline. CDR3 length: 16 amino acids. Trimming took off 0 bases at V and 1 base at J, with 13 bases between the two ends. The CDR3 sequence is CASSPPGREASYEQYF. The DNA of the CDR3 is TGTGCCAGCTCACCACCGGGCAGGGAGGCTTCCTACGAGCAGTACTTC.

The chain recombines TRBV27 with TRBJ2-7; TRBD2 agrees at 9 bases. The CDR3 sequence is 14 residues long. The germline V gene has CDR1 MNHEY and CDR2 SMNVEV (reference sequence). Germline trimming cut 5 bases from V and 4 bases from J; bases unmatched to any gene: 6. Here the CDR3 reads CASSPGTSSYEQYF. As DNA, the CDR3 is TGTGCCAGCAGTCCCGGGACTAGCAGTTACGAGCAGTACTTC.

This sequence joins TRBV11-3 and TRBJ1-1, with D perhaps matching TRBD1 (5 bases). The V end lost 1 base, the J end lost 3 bases, and 6 bases lay between the germline ends. CDR3 length: 13 amino acids. Per germline, CDR1 SGHNT and CDR2 YENEEA. CDR3: CASSLGTYTEAFF. The CDR3 region has the DNA TGTGCCAGCAGCTTAGGGACATACACTGAAGCTTTCTTT. The variable domain in full, completed from reference TRBV11-3 and TRBJ1-1, reads EAGVVQSPRYKIIEKKQPVAFWCNPISGHNTLYWYLQNLGQGPELLIRYENEEAVDDSQLPKDRFSAERLKGVDSTLKIQPAELGDSAVYLCASSLGTYTEAFFGQGTRLTVV.

The genes are TRBV10-3 and TRBJ1-1, with TRBD1 identical over 7 bases. Per the germline V gene, CDR1 is ENHRY and CDR2 is SYGVKD. The CDR3 extends over 16 amino acids. V was clipped by 4 bases and J by 3 bases; unmatched bases: 11. The CDR3 region is CAISGWRGQRDTEAFF. The CDR3 DNA reads as TGTGCCATCAGTGGTTGGAGGGGGCAGAGGGACACTGAAGCTTTCTTT.

The rearrangement uses TRBV28 and TRBJ2-2, with a possible D match to TRBD1 (5 bases). Germline-derived CDR1 and CDR2 are MDHEN and SYDVKM. V was shortened by 6 bases and J by 4 bases, with 18 bases between the two germline ends. This CDR3 has 16 residues. In DNA, the CDR3 is TGTGCCAGCAGCCTGATAAGGGGCGCACCCACCGGGGAGCTGTTTTTT. It translates to CASSLIRGAPTGELFF. The full variable domain, with the rest looked up from reference TRBV28 and TRBJ2-2, is DVKVTQSSRYLVKRTGEKVFLECVQDMDHENMFWYRQDPGLGLRLIYFSYDVKMKEKGDIPEGYSVSREKKERFSLILESASTNQTSMYLCASSLIRGAPTGELFFGEGSRLTVL.

The chain recombines TRBV5-4 with TRBJ2-5, with D perhaps TRBD2 (6 bases). Germline V gene lookup returns CDR1 SGHNT and CDR2 YYREEE (reference sequence). Trimming took off 0 bases at V and 1 base at J, with 7 bases between the two ends. CDR3 size: 14 residues. CDR3 coding DNA: TGTGCCAGCAGCTTGGTCGGGGGCCAAGAGACCCAGTACTTC. It encodes CASSLVGGQETQYF.

The CDR3 nucleotides read TGTGCCAGCAGCGCCTCAGGGGGCCGCCAGGACTATGGCTACACCTTC. It translates to CASSASGGRQDYGYTF. The chain links TRBV9 to TRBJ1-2; 8 nucleotides line up with TRBD1. J gave up 3 bases and V 3 bases, and 10 bases lay outside the gene matches. CDR3 length: 16 residues. The germline gives CDR1 SGDLS, CDR2 YYNGEE. The full variable domain, rest sourced from reference TRBV9 and TRBJ1-2, is DSGVTQTPKHLITATGQRVTLRCSPRSGDLSVYWYQQSLDQGLQFLIQYYNGEERAKGNILERFSAQQFPDLHSELNLSSLELGDSALYFCASSASGGRQDYGYTFGSGTRLTVV.